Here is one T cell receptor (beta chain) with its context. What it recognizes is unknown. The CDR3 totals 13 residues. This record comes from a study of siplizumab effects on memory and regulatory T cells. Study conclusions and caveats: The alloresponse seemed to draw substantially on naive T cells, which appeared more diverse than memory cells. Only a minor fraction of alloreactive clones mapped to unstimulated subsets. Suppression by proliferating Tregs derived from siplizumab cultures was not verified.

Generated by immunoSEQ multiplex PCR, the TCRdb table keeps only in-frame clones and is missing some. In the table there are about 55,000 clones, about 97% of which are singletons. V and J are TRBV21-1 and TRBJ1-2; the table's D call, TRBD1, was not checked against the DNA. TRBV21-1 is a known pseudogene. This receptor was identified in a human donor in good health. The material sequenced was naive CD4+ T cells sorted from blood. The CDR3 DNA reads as TGTGCCACTACAGGGGGTCATAACTATGGCTACACCTTC. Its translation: CATTGGHNYGYTF.